The source of this T cell receptor (beta chain) is a study of T cell repertoires in cytomegalovirus infection. The overall study: Signatures in public TCR beta sequences pointed to both CMV infection and matching HLA type.

General observations from the study: CMV-specific TCR beta clonotypes restricted by HLA-C dominated the ex vivo response. Identification of carriers of CMV plus the relevant HLA was performed using cumulative public TCR beta family frequency.

This clonotype was detected many times. Its antigen is still unknown. TCRdb analysed the reads with MiXCR anew, one entry per CDR3 protein. The sample records 40,000 to 50,000 distinct CDR3 sequences, 20% to 25% being singletons. The V gene lost 5 bases and the J gene lost 6 bases, with 15 bases spanning the gap. The CDR3 runs 14 residues. Germline V lookup: CDR1 SGHTA, CDR2 FQGNSA. The sample taken for sequencing was PBMCs, sequenced either directly or after in vitro stimulation (not recorded which). The origin of this receptor is a human donor in good health (CMV status not recorded). Some clones in this sample may be carry-over from other donors' samples. The chain is built from TRBV7-2 and TRBJ2-3, with D perhaps matching TRBD2 (5 bases). CDR3 region: CASSPGLAGDTQYF. CDR3 bases: TGTGCCAGCAGCCCAGGTCTAGCTGGTGATACGCAGTATTTT.